This TCR beta chain was sequenced in a study of blood T cells in healthy people across ages. Whole-study results and caveats: Estimated diversity, derived from one million T cells, was regarded as an underestimate. Measured against age, TCR beta diversity per million T cells decreased in a roughly linear manner.

A second roughly 7 to 12 cycle PCR used barcoded and J-beta primers. Using its own MiXCR run on the 5' RACE reads, TCRdb lists one record per CDR3 protein. Counted here are about 2 million distinct CDR3 sequences, about 49% occurring once; the ten biggest clones make up less than 2.5%. Samples had at least 7 million PBMCs isolated from them. CDR1 SGHTA and CDR2 FQGTGA come from the germline V gene. Trimming took off 0 bases at V and 8 bases at J, with 14 bases between the two ends. The CDR3 loop spans 15 amino acids. Only a few counts were recorded for this clonotype. Its specificity is unknown. The rearrangement uses TRBV7-3 and TRBJ2-1; weak D call: TRBD1 (5 bases). The TCR originated in a woman aged 35 to 49 in good health. The sample consisted of blood. The DNA for the CDR3 is TGTGCCAGCAGCTTAACGGGGCAGTTCAGGGATGAGCAGTTCTTC. Protein product: CASSLTGQFRDEQFF.